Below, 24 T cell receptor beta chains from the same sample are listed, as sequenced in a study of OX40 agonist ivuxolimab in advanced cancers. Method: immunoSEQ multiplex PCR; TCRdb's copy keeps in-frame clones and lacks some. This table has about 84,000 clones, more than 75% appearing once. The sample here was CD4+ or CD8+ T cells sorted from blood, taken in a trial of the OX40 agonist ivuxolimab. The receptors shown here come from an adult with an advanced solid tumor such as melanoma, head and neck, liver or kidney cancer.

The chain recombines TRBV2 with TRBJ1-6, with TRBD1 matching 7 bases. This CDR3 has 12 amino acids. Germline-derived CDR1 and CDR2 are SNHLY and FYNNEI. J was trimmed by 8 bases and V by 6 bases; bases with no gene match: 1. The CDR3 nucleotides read TGTGCCAGCAGCAGGGGGGATTCACCCCTCCACTTT. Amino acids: CASSRGDSPLHF.

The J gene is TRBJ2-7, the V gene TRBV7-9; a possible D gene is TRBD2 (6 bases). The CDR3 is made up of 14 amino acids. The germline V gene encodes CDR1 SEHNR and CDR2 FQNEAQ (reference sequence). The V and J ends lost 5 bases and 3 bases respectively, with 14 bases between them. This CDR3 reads CASSQMGGDYEQYF. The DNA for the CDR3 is TGTGCCAGCAGCCAGATGGGGGGAGACTACGAGCAGTACTTC. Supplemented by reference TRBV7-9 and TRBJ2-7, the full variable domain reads DTGVSQNPRHKITKRGQNVTFRCDPISEHNRLYWYRQTLGQGPEFLTYFQNEAQLEKSRLLSDRFSAERPKGSFSTLEIQRTEQGDSAMYLCASSQMGGDYEQYFGPGTRLTVT.

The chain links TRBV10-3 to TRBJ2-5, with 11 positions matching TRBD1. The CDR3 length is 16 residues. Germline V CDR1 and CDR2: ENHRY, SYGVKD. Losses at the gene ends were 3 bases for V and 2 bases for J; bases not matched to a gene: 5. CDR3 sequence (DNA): TGTGCCATCAGTGATCCCCGGGACAGGGGGCAAGAGACCCAGTACTTC. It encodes CAISDPRDRGQETQYF.

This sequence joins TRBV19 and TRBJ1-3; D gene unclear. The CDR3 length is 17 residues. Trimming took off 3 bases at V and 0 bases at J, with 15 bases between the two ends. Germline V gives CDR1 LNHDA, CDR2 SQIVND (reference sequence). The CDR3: CASSIATRALSGNTIYF. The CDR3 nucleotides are TGTGCCAGTAGTATCGCAACAAGGGCCCTCTCTGGAAACACCATATATTTT.

The chain's CDR3 is CASSFNRVQETQYF. CDR3 DNA: TGTGCCAGCAGCTTCAACAGGGTGCAAGAGACCCAGTACTTC. V gene TRBV6-1 combines with J gene TRBJ2-5; TRBD1 might be the D (6 bases). Per germline, CDR1 MNHNS and CDR2 SASEGT. The ends were cut back, 6 bases at V and 2 bases at J, with 13 bases in the middle. The CDR3 length is 14 residues.

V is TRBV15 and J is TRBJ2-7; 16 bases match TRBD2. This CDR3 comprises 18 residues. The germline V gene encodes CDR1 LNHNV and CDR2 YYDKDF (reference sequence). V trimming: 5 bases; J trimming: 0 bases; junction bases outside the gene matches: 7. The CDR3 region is CATSGGTSGGGSSYEQYF. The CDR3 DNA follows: TGTGCCACCAGCGGCGGGACTAGCGGGGGGGGAAGCTCCTACGAGCAGTACTTC.

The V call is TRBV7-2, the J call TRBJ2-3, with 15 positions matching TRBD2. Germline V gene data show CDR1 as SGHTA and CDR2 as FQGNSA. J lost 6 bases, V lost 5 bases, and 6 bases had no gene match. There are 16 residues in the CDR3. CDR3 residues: CASSPPGTSGGDTQYF. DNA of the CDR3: TGTGCCAGCAGCCCGCCCGGGACTAGCGGGGGGGATACGCAGTATTTT.

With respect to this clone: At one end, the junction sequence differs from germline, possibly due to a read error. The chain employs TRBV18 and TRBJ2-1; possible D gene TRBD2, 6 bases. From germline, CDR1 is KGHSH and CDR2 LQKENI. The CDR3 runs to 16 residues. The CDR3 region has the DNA TGTGCCAGCTCGCCACAAGGGAGGAGCTCCTACAATGAGCAGTTCTTC. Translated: CASSPQGRSSYNEQFF.

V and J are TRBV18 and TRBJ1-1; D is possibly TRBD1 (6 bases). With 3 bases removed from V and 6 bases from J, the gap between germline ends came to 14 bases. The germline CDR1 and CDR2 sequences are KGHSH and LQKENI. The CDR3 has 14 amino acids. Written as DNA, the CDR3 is TGTGCCAGCTCACCCGGTGTGAGACAGGCTGAAGCTTTCTTT. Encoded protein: CASSPGVRQAEAFF.

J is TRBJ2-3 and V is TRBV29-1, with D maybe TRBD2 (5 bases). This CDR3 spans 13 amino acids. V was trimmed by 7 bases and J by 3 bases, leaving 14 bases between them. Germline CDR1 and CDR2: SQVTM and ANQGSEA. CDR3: CSGDEGGTDTQYF. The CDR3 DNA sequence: TGCAGCGGTGATGAGGGTGGAACAGATACGCAGTATTTT.

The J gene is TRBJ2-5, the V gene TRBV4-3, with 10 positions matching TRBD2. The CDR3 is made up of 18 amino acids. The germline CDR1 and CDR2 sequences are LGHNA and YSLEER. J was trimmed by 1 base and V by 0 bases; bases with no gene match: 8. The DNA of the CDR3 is TGCGCCAGCAGCCAAGAATACAGCGGGGGGGCGAGCCAAGAGACCCAGTACTTC. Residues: CASSQEYSGGASQETQYF.

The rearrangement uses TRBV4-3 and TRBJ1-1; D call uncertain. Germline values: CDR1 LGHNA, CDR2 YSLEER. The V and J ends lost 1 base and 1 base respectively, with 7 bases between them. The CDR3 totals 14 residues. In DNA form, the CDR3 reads TGCGCCAGCAGCCAAGTGACCGGGAACACTGAAGCTTTCTTT. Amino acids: CASSQVTGNTEAFF.

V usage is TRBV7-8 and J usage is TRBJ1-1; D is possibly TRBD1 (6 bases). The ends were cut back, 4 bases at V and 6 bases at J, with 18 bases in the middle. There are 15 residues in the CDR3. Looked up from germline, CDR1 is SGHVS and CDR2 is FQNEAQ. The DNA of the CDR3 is TGTGCCAGCAGCTCACAGGGTGGGTTGGGTCCTGAAGCTTTCTTT. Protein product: CASSSQGGLGPEAFF.

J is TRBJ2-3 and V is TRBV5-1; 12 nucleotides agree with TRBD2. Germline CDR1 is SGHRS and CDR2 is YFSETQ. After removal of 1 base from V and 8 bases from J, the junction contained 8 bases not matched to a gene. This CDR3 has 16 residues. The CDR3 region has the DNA TGCGCCAGCAGCTTGCCCCTAGCGGGGGGGCAAGGTACGCAGTATTTT. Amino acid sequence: CASSLPLAGGQGTQYF.

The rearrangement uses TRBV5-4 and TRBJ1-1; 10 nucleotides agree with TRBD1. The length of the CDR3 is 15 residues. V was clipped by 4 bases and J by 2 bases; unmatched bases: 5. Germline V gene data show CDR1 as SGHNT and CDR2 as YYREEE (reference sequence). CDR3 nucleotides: TGTGCCAGCAGCCCCCGGGACAGGGGAAACACTGAAGCTTTCTTT. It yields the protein CASSPRDRGNTEAFF. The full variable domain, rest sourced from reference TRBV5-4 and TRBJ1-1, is ETGVTQSPTHLIKTRGQQVTLRCSSQSGHNTVSWYQQALGQGPQFIFQYYREEENGRGNFPPRFSGLQFPNYSSELNVNALELDDSALYLCASSPRDRGNTEAFFGQGTRLTVV.

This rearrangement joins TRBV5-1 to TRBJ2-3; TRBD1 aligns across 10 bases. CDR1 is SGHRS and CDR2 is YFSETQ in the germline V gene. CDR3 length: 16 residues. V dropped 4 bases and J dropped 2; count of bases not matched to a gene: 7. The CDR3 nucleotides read TGCGCCAGCAGCGCGACCGGGACAGGGGCCACAGATACGCAGTATTTT. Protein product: CASSATGTGATDTQYF.

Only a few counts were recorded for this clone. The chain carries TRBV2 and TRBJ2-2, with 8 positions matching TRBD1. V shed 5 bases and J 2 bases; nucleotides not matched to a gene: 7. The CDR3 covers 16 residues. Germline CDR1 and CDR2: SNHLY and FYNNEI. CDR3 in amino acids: CASSPQGASNTGELFF. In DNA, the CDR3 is TGTGCCAGCAGTCCCCAGGGGGCTTCAAACACCGGGGAGCTGTTTTTT.

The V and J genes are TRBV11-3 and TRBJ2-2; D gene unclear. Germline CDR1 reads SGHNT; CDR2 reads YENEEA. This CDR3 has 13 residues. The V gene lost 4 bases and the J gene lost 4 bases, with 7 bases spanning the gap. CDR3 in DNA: TGTGCCAGCAGCTCCCGGGCCACCGGGGAGCTGTTTTTT. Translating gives CASSSRATGELFF.

The CDR3 region is CASSLEGARGAFF. DNA for the CDR3: TGTGCCAGCAGCTTGGAGGGGGCGCGTGGAGCTTTCTTT. This sequence joins TRBV5-4 and TRBJ1-1, with 7 nucleotides matching TRBD1. Germline V gene lookup returns CDR1 SGHNT and CDR2 YYREEE (reference sequence). The CDR3 consists of 13 residues. The trim removed 0 bases at V and 10 bases at J, leaving 6 bases unmatched. The whole variable domain, remainder taken from reference TRBV5-4 and TRBJ1-1, is ETGVTQSPTHLIKTRGQQVTLRCSSQSGHNTVSWYQQALGQGPQFIFQYYREEENGRGNFPPRFSGLQFPNYSSELNVNALELDDSALYLCASSLEGARGAFFGQGTRLTVV.

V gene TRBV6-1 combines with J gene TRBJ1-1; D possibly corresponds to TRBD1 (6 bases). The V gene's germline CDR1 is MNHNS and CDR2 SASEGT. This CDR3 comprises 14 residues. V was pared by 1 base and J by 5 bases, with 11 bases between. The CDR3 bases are TGTGCCAGCAGTGAAGAGGGGGTACTTACTGAAGCTTTCTTT. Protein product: CASSEEGVLTEAFF.

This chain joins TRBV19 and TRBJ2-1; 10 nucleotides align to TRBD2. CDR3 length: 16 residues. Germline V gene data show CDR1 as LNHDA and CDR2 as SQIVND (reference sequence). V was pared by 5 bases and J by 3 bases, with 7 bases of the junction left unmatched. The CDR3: CASSFSSGGFYNEQFF. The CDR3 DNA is TGTGCCAGTAGTTTCTCTAGCGGGGGCTTCTACAATGAGCAGTTCTTC. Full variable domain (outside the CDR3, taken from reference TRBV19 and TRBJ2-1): DGGITQSPKYLFRKEGQNVTLSCEQNLNHDAMYWYRQDPGQGLRLIYYSQIVNDFQKGDIAEGYSVSREKKESFPLTVTSAQKNPTAFYLCASSFSSGGFYNEQFFGPGTRLTVL.

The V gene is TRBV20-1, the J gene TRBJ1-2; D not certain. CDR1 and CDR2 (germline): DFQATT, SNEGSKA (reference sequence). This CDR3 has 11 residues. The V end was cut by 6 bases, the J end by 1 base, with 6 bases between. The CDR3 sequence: CSALFNYGYTF. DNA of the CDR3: TGCAGTGCCCTTTTTAACTATGGCTACACCTTC.

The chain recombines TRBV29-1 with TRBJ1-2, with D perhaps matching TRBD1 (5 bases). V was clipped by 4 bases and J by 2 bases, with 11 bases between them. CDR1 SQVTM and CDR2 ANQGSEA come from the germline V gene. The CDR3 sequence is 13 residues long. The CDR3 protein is CSVGQGSNYGYTF. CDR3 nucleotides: TGCAGCGTTGGCCAGGGCTCAAACTATGGCTACACCTTC.

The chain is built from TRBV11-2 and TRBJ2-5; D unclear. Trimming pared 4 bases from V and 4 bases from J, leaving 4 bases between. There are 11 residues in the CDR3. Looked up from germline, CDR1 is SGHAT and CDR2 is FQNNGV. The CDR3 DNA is TGTGCCAGCAGCTCCCTAGAGACCCAGTACTTC. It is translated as CASSSLETQYF.